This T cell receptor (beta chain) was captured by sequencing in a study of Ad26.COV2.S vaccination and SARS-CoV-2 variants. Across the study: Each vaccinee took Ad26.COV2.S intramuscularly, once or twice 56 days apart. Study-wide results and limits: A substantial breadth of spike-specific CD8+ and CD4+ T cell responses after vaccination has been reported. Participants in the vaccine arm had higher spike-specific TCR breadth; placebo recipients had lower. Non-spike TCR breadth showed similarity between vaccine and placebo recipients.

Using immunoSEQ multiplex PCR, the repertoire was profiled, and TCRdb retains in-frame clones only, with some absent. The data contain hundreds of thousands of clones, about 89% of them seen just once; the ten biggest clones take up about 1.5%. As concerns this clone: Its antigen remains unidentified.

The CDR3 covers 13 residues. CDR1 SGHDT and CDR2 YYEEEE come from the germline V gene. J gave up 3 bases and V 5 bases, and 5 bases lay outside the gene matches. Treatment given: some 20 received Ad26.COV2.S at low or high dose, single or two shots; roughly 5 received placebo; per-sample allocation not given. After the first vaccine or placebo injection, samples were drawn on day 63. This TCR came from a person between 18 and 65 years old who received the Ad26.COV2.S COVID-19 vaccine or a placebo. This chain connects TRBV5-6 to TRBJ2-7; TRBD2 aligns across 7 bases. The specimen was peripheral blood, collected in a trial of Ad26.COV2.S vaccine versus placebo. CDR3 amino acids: CASSWERGYEQYF. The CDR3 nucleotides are TGTGCCAGCAGTTGGGAGCGGGGCTACGAGCAGTACTTC. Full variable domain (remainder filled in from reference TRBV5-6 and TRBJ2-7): DAGVTQSPTHLIKTRGQQVTLRCSPKSGHDTVSWYQQALGQGPQFIFQYYEEEERQRGNFPDRFSGHQFPNYSSELNVNALLLGDSALYLCASSWERGYEQYFGPGTRLTVT.